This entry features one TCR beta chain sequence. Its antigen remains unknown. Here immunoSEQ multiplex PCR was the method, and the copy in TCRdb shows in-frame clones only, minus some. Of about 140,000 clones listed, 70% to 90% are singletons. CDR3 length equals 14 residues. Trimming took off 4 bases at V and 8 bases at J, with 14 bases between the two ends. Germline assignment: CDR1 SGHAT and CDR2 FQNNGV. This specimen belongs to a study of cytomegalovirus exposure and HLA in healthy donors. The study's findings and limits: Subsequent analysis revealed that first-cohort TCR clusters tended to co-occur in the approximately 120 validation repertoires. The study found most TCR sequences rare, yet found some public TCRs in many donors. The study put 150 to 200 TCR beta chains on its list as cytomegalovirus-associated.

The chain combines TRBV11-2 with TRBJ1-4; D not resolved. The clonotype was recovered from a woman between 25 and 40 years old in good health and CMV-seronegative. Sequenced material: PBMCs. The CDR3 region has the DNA TGTGCCAGCAGCTCAACCGGGTCCGGGGAAAAACTGTTTTTT. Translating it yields CASSSTGSGEKLFF.